The 32 T cell receptor beta chains listed next were all sequenced from one sample in a study of cytomegalovirus exposure and HLA in healthy donors. The PCR employed 60 Vbeta primers together with 13 Jbeta primers. This table comes from immunoSEQ multiplex PCR, and its TCRdb copy is limited to in-frame clones, with some not included. The sample lists around 100,000 clones, 65% to 80% seen once, with 4% in the top ten. The sequenced material came from PBMCs. The origin of the receptors is a woman between 50 and 59 years old in good health and CMV-seropositive.

The rearrangement joins TRBV30 to TRBJ1-1; D possibly corresponds to TRBD1 (6 bases). This CDR3 has 12 residues. CDR1 is GTSNPN, CDR2 SVGIG, per germline (reference sequence). Trimming cost V 3 bases and J 9 bases, with 14 bases left between them. The CDR3 loop is CAWSETGVQAFF. The CDR3 DNA sequence: TGTGCCTGGAGCGAGACAGGAGTTCAAGCTTTCTTT. The variable domain in full, completed from reference TRBV30 and TRBJ1-1, reads SQTIHQWPATLVQPVGSPLSLECTVEGTSNPNLYWYRQAAGRGLQLLFYSVGIGQISSEVPQNLSASRPQDRQFILSSKKLLLSDSGFYLCAWSETGVQAFFGQGTRLTVV.

This clone came up once. The V and J genes are TRBV7-9 and TRBJ2-3, with TRBD2 matching 9 bases. V lost 8 bases to trimming and J lost 0 bases; unmatched junction nucleotides: 3. Germline assignment: CDR1 SEHNR and CDR2 FQNEAQ (reference sequence). CDR3 size: 14 residues. The CDR3 is CASGTSGSTDTQYF. In DNA form, the CDR3 reads TGTGCCAGCGGAACTAGCGGGAGCACAGATACGCAGTATTTT.

The chain couples TRBV29-1 to TRBJ2-1; 10 bases align to TRBD2. V lost 4 bases and J lost 9; bases outside the gene matches: 24. CDR3 size: 19 residues. Germline CDR1 is SQVTM and CDR2 is ANQGSEA. Here the CDR3 reads CSVGSPGLAGVFINSEQFF. The CDR3 DNA follows: TGCAGCGTTGGTTCCCCGGGTCTAGCGGGAGTATTTATTAATTCTGAGCAGTTCTTC.

The CDR3 sequence is CASTTQGHGYTF. The CDR3 DNA is TGTGCCAGTACCACCCAGGGCCATGGCTACACCTTC. The chain carries TRBV19 and TRBJ1-2; weak D call: TRBD1 (5 bases). The CDR3 is made up of 12 amino acids. Germline assignment: CDR1 LNHDA and CDR2 SQIVND (reference sequence). V lost 7 bases and J 6 bases, leaving 12 bases between the germline ends.

The V gene is TRBV30, the J gene TRBJ1-2; D unclear. Germline V CDR1 and CDR2: GTSNPN, SVGIG (reference sequence). The V and J ends lost 1 base and 4 bases respectively, with 10 bases between them. This CDR3 contains 13 residues. The CDR3 DNA follows: TGTGCCTGGAGTGCCCCTAGTCTCTATGGCTACACCTTC. It specifies CAWSAPSLYGYTF.

This chain joins TRBV7-9 and TRBJ1-1; TRBD1 aligns across 7 bases. This CDR3 has 14 amino acids. The J segment lost 2 bases and the V segment lost 4 bases, leaving 4 bases of the junction unmatched. In germline, CDR1 is SEHNR, CDR2 FQNEAQ (reference sequence). In DNA form, the CDR3 reads TGTGCCAGCAGCTCGGACAGGACCAACACTGAAGCTTTCTTT. It yields the protein CASSSDRTNTEAFF.

This chain joins TRBV7-9 and TRBJ2-3; 15 bases align to TRBD2. Germline CDR1 reads SEHNR; CDR2 reads FQNEAQ (reference sequence). V trimming: 5 bases; J trimming: 2 bases; junction bases outside the gene matches: 2. The CDR3 sequence is 16 residues long. The CDR3 region has the DNA TGTGCCAGCAGCCGGACTAGCGGGAGGGCCACAGATACGCAGTATTTT. This translates into CASSRTSGRATDTQYF.

CDR3 in amino acids: CASSYSRGGGANVLTF. The CDR3 DNA reads as TGTGCCAGCAGTTACTCTAGGGGTGGAGGGGCCAACGTCCTGACTTTC. The V and J genes are TRBV6-6 and TRBJ2-6; D is perhaps TRBD1 (5 bases). CDR1 and CDR2 (germline): MNHNY, SVGAGI (reference sequence). The CDR3 consists of 16 residues. Trimming shortened V by 0 bases and J by 4 bases, and 10 bases separated the two germline ends.

This sequence joins TRBV10-1 and TRBJ2-3; D is unclear. Trimming took off 2 bases at V and 8 bases at J, with 17 bases between the two ends. Germline V gene data show CDR1 as WNHNN and CDR2 as SYGVQD (reference sequence). The CDR3 totals 15 residues. The CDR3, as DNA: TGCGCCAGCAGTGAGAACCGCGGCCTTGAGCGTACGCAGTATTTT. It yields the protein CASSENRGLERTQYF.

The count of this clone is one. The chain joins TRBV13 to TRBJ1-5; D not certain. Germline-derived CDR1 and CDR2 are PRHDT and FYEKMQ (reference sequence). Trimming removed 4 bases from V and 4 bases from J, with 8 bases in between. The CDR3 contains 13 residues. CDR3 DNA: TGTGCCAGCAGCTCGGGTTGGAATCAGCCCCAGCATTTT. Protein product: CASSSGWNQPQHF. Variable domain in full (rest from reference TRBV13 and TRBJ1-5): AAGVIQSPRHLIKEKRETATLKCYPIPRHDTVYWYQQGPGQDPQFLISFYEKMQSDKGSIPDRFSAQQFSDYHSELNMSSLELGDSALYFCASSSGWNQPQHFGDGTRLSIL.

A remark on this clone: Other DNA sequences of this sample code for an identical CDR3. The V gene is TRBV6-1, the J gene TRBJ2-1; TRBD2 is a possible D gene (5 bases). V was clipped by 1 base and J by 2 bases, with 9 bases between them. Germline CDR1 MNHNS, CDR2 SASEGT. This CDR3 has 15 amino acids. The CDR3 reads CASSEEAGAYNEQFF. CDR3 coding DNA: TGTGCCAGCAGTGAAGAGGCGGGCGCCTACAATGAGCAGTTCTTC.

The CDR3 protein is CASSSPISYEQYF. The CDR3 DNA follows: TGTGCCAGCAGCTCCCCAATCTCCTACGAGCAGTACTTC. This chain connects TRBV7-9 to TRBJ2-7; D gene uncertain. The V and J ends lost 4 bases and 0 bases respectively, with 7 bases between them. Germline V CDR1 and CDR2: SEHNR, FQNEAQ (reference sequence). The length of the CDR3 is 13 residues.

This chain joins TRBV29-1 and TRBJ1-1; 10 nucleotides align to TRBD1. CDR3 length equals 12 residues. The germline V gene has CDR1 SQVTM and CDR2 ANQGSEA. The junction had 0 bases not matched to a gene; V was cut back by 4 bases and J by 4 bases. This CDR3 is CSVGTGGTEAFF. The CDR3 DNA is TGCAGCGTTGGGACAGGGGGCACTGAAGCTTTCTTT.

J is TRBJ1-6 and V is TRBV9; 12 nucleotides align to TRBD1. The germline V gene encodes CDR1 SGDLS and CDR2 YYNGEE. With V trimmed by 0 bases and J by 7 bases, 8 bases remained unmatched. The CDR3 runs to 18 residues. The CDR3 protein is CASSVGRGQGADNSPLHF. CDR3 DNA: TGTGCCAGCAGCGTAGGAAGGGGACAGGGGGCTGACAATTCACCCCTCCACTTT.

This clone is a singleton in its sample. The chain combines TRBV5-4 with TRBJ2-7, with TRBD1 identical over 7 bases. CDR1 is SGHNT, CDR2 YYREEE, per germline (reference sequence). This CDR3 comprises 16 residues. V trimming: 4 bases; J trimming: 0 bases; junction bases outside the gene matches: 10. Here the CDR3 reads CASSAGQALSSYEQYF. Written as DNA, the CDR3 is TGTGCCAGCAGCGCCGGACAGGCTTTAAGCTCCTACGAGCAGTACTTC.

This rearrangement joins TRBV7-9 to TRBJ1-3; tentatively, D is TRBD1 (6 bases). CDR1 SEHNR and CDR2 FQNEAQ come from the germline V gene (reference sequence). This CDR3 region has 13 residues. Between the trimmed V and J ends, which lost 5 bases and 6 bases, there was a span of 11 bases. In DNA, the CDR3 is TGTGCCAGCAGCCTACAGGGCGAAAACACCATATATTTT. Encoded protein: CASSLQGENTIYF. Filled out from reference TRBV7-9 and TRBJ1-3, the complete variable domain reads DTGVSQNPRHKITKRGQNVTFRCDPISEHNRLYWYRQTLGQGPEFLTYFQNEAQLEKSRLLSDRFSAERPKGSFSTLEIQRTEQGDSAMYLCASSLQGENTIYFGEGSWLTVV.

This rearrangement joins TRBV7-9 to TRBJ1-2; possibly TRBD1 for D (6 bases). Trimming removed 1 base from V and 8 bases from J, with 11 bases in between. Germline CDR1 is SEHNR and CDR2 is FQNEAQ (reference sequence). CDR3 length equals 13 residues. CDR3 coding DNA: TGTGCCAGCAGCTTAGACGGTACAGGGGGCTACACCTTC. Protein sequence: CASSLDGTGGYTF.

This clone has only a few counts. The chain couples TRBV19 to TRBJ1-4; D possibly corresponds to TRBD1 (6 bases). Germline V CDR1 and CDR2: LNHDA, SQIVND (reference sequence). With 7 bases removed from V and 6 bases from J, the gap between germline ends came to 18 bases. The CDR3 runs to 15 residues. The CDR3: CASIKGGGTDEKLFF. CDR3 DNA sequence: TGTGCCAGTATCAAAGGGGGGGGTACTGATGAAAAACTGTTTTTT.

The rearrangement links TRBV30 to TRBJ1-2; D gene uncertain. Trimming pared 0 bases from V and 5 bases from J, leaving 7 bases between. The CDR3 is 12 amino acids. CDR1 GTSNPN and CDR2 SVGIG come from the germline V gene (reference sequence). CDR3 in DNA: TGTGCCTGGAGTGTACAGCCGTATGGCTACACCTTC. Protein product: CAWSVQPYGYTF.

This chain joins TRBV9 and TRBJ2-6; perhaps TRBD2 as D (5 bases). The CDR3 is 17 residues long. V dropped 2 bases and J dropped 2 bases, with 14 bases sitting between them. Per germline, CDR1 SGDLS and CDR2 YYNGEE. The CDR3 DNA is TGTGCCAGCAGCGTGGAGGTCGGGGTAGCTGGGGCCAACGTCCTGACTTTC. This codes for CASSVEVGVAGANVLTF.

The V gene is TRBV6-5, the J gene TRBJ1-5; 8 nucleotides agree with TRBD1. This CDR3 has 15 residues. Trimming removed 6 bases from V and 6 bases from J; junction bases left unmatched: 10. Looked up from germline, CDR1 is MNHEY and CDR2 is SVGAGI. CDR3: CASSLGQGMSQPQHF. The CDR3 DNA reads TGTGCCAGCAGCTTAGGACAGGGCATGAGTCAGCCCCAGCATTTT.

This chain joins TRBV12-5 and TRBJ2-5; possible D gene TRBD2, 7 bases. CDR1 and CDR2 from the germline V gene are LGHNT and FRNRAP. Trimming took off 6 bases at V and 2 bases at J, with 13 bases between the two ends. This CDR3 is 14 amino acids long. CDR3 coding DNA: TGTGCTAGTGGCTTCGGGGGGCGGCAAGAGACCCAGTACTTC. Its translation is CASGFGGRQETQYF.

The table lists this clone with a few counts. The chain combines TRBV5-6 with TRBJ2-5, with a tentative D call TRBD2 (6 bases). V was pared by 1 base and J by 2 bases, with 15 bases between. CDR1 and CDR2 (germline): SGHDT, YYEEEE. The CDR3 covers 16 residues. CDR3 in DNA: TGTGCCAGCAGCTTGAGCCCGTGGGGGGTTCAAGAGACCCAGTACTTC. As protein: CASSLSPWGVQETQYF.

The chain recombines TRBV6-4 with TRBJ2-1; 8 bases are a match to TRBD2. V dropped 4 bases and J dropped 8; count of bases not matched to a gene: 10. The CDR3 sequence is 15 residues long. Germline V lookup: CDR1 MRHNA, CDR2 SNTAGT. CDR3 nucleotide sequence: TGTGCCAGCAGTGTCGGGACTAGTGATGTGGATGAGCAGTTCTTC. The encoded protein is CASSVGTSDVDEQFF.

The chain uses TRBV5-8 and TRBJ1-2, with unresolved D. The CDR3 length is 12 residues. Germline V gene lookup returns CDR1 SGHTS and CDR2 YDEGEE. V gave up 4 bases and J gave up 0 bases, with 4 bases separating them. The CDR3 reads CASSRANYGYTF. In DNA, the CDR3 is TGTGCCAGCAGCCGAGCTAACTATGGCTACACCTTC.

The chain combines TRBV14 with TRBJ2-7; 16 bases match TRBD2. CDR1 and CDR2 from the germline V gene are SGHDN and FVKESK. There are 22 residues in the CDR3. With 1 base clipped from V and 4 bases from J, the junction kept 19 bases outside the gene matches. The CDR3 DNA sequence: TGTGCCAGCAGCCAAGCTCTTCGGGGCGGGACTAGCGGGAGGGCCGACCTTTACGAGCAGTACTTC. Its protein is CASSQALRGGTSGRADLYEQYF.

To note about this clone: The junction and the germline gene differ at one end; a read error may be behind it. This chain joins TRBV7-9 and TRBJ2-5; the D is unclear. The CDR3 sequence is 14 residues long. Germline CDR1 and CDR2: SEHNR and FQNEAQ (reference sequence). CDR3 residues: CSSSSELPRETQYF. The DNA for the CDR3 is TGTTCCAGCAGCTCCGAGCTCCCCCGGGAGACCCAGTACTTC.

This chain joins TRBV13 and TRBJ2-5, with 9 nucleotides matching TRBD2. V was clipped by 8 bases and J by 3 bases; unmatched bases: 13. This CDR3 has 16 residues. Looked up from germline, CDR1 is PRHDT and CDR2 is FYEKMQ (reference sequence). The DNA for the CDR3 is TGTGCCAGCGCCCCTACTCTGCGGGGGGGGGAAGAGACCCAGTACTTC. It specifies CASAPTLRGGEETQYF.

In its sample, this clone was seen a few times. CDR3 residues: CASSVATERASPLHF. CDR3 in DNA: TGTGCCAGCAGCGTAGCTACGGAGCGGGCTTCACCCCTCCACTTT. This chain connects TRBV9 to TRBJ1-6; D remains ambiguous. Germline values: CDR1 SGDLS, CDR2 YYNGEE. The germline V and J ends were trimmed by 0 bases and 9 bases, with 13 bases remaining between them. This CDR3 is built from 15 residues.

This rearrangement joins TRBV21-1 to TRBJ2-7; the table's D gene call, TRBD2, was not cross checked with the DNA. TRBV21-1 is designated a pseudogene. The CDR3 length is 18 residues. The CDR3 is CASSKEWSSRAGLYEQYF. CDR3 nucleotide sequence: TGTGCCAGCAGCAAAGAATGGTCCTCTCGAGCGGGGCTCTACGAGCAGTACTTC.

The rearrangement links TRBV27 to TRBJ2-3, with TRBD2 matching over 11 bases. Germline-derived CDR1 and CDR2 are MNHEY and SMNVEV (reference sequence). This CDR3 has 16 amino acids. With V trimmed by 4 bases and J by 5 bases, 8 bases remained unmatched. Written as DNA, the CDR3 is TGTGCCAGCAGTTCCGGAGGGACTAGCGGATTAGATACGCAGTATTTT. Encoded protein: CASSSGGTSGLDTQYF.

This chain joins TRBV9 and TRBJ2-5; no firm D call. Between the trimmed V and J ends, which lost 6 bases and 3 bases, there was a span of 9 bases. Germline CDR1 is SGDLS and CDR2 is YYNGEE. The CDR3 totals 12 residues. The CDR3 loop reads CASNGLEETQYF. The CDR3 DNA reads TGTGCCAGCAATGGGCTCGAAGAGACCCAGTACTTC.